This T cell receptor beta chain is drawn from a study of identical twins. Among all donors, each was a healthy Caucasian. This clonotype has a handful of counts. Its antigen is unknown. TCRdb independently ran MiXCR on the 5' RACE reads; one entry per CDR3 protein. The data contain around 650,000 distinct CDR3 sequences, about 7.1% of them singletons. Regarding the study as a whole: When twins shared out-of-frame alpha sequences, those sequences had excess low generation probability. Insertions were fewer in abundant cord blood beta clonotypes, whereas memory repertoires showed none of this pattern.

The sample also formed part of further work on yellow fever vaccine responses in identical twins. From that study: Twin vaccine T cell responses reportedly seemed partly convergent, partly personalized.

Sequenced: PBMCs. The receptor was derived from a woman aged 18-29 years in good health.

CDR3 sequence reads: CSARDQVKGPYEQYV. The CDR3 coding sequence is TGCAGTGCTAGAGACCAGGTAAAGGGGCCCTACGAGCAGTACGTC. The chain carries TRBV20-1 and TRBJ2-7, with D tentatively TRBD1 (5 bases). V lost 0 bases, J lost 2 bases, and 14 bases lay in between. The germline gives CDR1 DFQATT, CDR2 SNEGSKA (reference sequence). The CDR3 is made up of 15 amino acids.